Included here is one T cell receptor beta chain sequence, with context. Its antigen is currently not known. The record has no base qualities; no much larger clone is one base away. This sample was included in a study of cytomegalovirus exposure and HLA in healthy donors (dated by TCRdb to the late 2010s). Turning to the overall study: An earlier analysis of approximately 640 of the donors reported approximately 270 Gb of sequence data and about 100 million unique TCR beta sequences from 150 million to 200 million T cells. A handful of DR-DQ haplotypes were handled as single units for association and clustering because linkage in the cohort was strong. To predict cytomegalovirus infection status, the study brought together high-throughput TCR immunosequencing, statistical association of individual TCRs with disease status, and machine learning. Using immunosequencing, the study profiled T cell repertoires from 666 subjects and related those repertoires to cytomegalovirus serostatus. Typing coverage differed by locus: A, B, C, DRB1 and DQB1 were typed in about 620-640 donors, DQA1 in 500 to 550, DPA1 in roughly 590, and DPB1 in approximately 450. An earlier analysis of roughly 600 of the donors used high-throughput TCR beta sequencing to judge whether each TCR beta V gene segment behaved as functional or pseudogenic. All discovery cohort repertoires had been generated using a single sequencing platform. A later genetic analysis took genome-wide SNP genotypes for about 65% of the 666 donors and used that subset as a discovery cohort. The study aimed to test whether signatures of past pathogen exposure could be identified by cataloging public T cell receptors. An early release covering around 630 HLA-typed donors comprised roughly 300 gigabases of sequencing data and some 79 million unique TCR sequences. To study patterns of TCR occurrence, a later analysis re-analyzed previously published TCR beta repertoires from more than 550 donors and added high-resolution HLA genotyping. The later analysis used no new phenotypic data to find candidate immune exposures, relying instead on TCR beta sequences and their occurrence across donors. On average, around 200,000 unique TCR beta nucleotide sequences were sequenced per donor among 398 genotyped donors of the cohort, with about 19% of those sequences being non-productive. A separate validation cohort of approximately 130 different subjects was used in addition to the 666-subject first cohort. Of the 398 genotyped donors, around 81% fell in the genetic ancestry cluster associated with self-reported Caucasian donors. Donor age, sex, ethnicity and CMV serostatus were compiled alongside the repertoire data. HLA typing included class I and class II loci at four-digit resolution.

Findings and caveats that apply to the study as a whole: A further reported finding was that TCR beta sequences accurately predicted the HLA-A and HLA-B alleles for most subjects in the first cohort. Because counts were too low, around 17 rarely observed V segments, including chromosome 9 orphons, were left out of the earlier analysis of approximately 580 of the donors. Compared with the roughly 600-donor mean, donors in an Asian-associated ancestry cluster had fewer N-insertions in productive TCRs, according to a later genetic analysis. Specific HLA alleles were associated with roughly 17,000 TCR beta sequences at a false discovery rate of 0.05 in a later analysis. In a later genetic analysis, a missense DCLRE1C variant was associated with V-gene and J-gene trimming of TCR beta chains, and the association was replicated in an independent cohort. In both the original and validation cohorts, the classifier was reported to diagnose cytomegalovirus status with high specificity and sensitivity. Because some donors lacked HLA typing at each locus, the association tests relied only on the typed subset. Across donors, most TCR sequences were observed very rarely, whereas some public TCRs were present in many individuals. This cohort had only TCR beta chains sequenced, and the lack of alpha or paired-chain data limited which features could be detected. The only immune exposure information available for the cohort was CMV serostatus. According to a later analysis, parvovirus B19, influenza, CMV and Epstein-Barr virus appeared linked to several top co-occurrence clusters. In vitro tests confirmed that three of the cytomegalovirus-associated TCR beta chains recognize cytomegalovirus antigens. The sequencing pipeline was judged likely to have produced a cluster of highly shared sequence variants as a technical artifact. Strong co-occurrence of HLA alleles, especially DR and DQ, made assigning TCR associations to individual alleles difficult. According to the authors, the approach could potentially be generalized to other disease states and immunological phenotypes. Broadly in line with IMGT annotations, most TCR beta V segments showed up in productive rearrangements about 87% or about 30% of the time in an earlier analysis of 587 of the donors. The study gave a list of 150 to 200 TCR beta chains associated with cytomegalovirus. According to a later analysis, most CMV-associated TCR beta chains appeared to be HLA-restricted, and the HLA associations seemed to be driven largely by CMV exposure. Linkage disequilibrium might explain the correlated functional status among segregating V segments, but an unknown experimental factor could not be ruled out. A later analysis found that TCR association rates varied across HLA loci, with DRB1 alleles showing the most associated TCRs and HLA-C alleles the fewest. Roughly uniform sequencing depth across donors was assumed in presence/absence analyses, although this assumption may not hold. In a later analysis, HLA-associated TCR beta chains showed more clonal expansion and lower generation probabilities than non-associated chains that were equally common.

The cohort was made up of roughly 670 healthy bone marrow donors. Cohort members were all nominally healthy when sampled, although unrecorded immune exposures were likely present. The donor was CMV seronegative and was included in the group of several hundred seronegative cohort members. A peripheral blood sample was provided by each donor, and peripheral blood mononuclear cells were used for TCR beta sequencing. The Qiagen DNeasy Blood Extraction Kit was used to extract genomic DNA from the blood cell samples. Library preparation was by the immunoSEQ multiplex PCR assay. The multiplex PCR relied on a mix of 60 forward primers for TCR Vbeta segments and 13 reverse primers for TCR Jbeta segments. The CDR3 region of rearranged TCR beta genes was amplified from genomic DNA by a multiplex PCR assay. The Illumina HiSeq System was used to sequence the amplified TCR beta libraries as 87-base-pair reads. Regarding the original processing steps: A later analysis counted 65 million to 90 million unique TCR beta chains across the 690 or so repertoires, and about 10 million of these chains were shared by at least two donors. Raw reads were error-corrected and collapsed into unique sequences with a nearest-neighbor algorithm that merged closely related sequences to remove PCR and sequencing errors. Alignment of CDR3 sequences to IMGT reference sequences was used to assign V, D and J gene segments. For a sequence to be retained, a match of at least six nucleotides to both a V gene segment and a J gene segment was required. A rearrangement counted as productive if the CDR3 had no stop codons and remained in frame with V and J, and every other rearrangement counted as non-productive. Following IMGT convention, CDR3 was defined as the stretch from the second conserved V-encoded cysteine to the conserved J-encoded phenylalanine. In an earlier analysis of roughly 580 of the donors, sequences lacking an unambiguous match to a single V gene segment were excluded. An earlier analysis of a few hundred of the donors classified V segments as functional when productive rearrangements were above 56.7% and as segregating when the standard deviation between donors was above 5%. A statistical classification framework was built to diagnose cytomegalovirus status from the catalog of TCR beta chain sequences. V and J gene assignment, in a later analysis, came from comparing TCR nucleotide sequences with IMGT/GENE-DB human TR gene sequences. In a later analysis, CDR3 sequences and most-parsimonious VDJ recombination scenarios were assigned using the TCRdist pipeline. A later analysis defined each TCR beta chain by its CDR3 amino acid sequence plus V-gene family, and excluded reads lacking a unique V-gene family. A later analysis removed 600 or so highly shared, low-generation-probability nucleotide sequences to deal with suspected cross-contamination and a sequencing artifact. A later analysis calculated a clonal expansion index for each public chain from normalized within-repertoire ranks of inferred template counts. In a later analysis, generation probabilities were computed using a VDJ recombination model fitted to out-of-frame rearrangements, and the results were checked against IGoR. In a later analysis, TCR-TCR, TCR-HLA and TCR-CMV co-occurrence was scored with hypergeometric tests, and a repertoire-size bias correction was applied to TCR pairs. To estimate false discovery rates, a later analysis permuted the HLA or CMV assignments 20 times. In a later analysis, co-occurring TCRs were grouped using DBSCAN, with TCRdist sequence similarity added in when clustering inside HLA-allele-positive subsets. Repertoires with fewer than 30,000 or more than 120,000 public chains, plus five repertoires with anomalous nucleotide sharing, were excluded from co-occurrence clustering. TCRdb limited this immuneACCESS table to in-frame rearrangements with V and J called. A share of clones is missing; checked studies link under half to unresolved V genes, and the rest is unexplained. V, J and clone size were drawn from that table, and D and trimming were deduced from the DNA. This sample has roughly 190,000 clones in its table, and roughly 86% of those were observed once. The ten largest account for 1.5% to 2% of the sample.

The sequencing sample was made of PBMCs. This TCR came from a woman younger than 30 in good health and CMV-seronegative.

The DNA is as follows: TGTGCCGTACAACCCCGGGACTATCCTTACAATGAGCAGTTCTTC. This sequence encodes CAVQPRDYPYNEQFF. The rearranged chain carries TRBV27 and TRBJ2-1, and TRBD2 aligns with 7 junction nucleotides. The CDR3 holds 15 amino acids from the cysteine to the phenylalanine. The entry retains the CDR3 DNA only, 45 bases that are in frame from base 1. V loses 11 bases at its end and J loses 4 bases; junction bases beyond the gene matches: 14. In the germline V gene (reference sequence), CDR1 corresponds to MNHEY and CDR2 to SMNVEV.